The 28 T cell receptor beta chains listed next were all sequenced from one sample in a study of shared clonotypes between healthy human individuals. Measured with immunoSEQ multiplex PCR; TCRdb has only the in-frame clones, and not every one. The sample lists roughly 1 million clones; about 70% were seen once. The sequenced sample was memory CD4+ T cells sorted from blood. Subset of the sample: CD45RA-negative fraction. The origin of the receptors is a man between 18 and 35 years old in good health.

This clone showed up just a few times. V and J are TRBV6-1 and TRBJ1-4; unclear D gene. This CDR3 region has 13 residues. Looked up from germline, CDR1 is MNHNS and CDR2 is SASEGT. V was pared by 6 bases and J by 8 bases, with 13 bases between. The CDR3 nucleotides are TGTGCCAGCAGCCCGGAACATCGAGAAAAACTGTTTTTT. Its translation is CASSPEHREKLFF.

In this sample, this clone turned up a few times. The chain employs TRBV27 and TRBJ1-1, with D perhaps matching TRBD1 (5 bases). Germline values: CDR1 MNHEY, CDR2 SMNVEV (reference sequence). This CDR3 spans 14 amino acids. V lost 6 bases and J 0 bases, leaving 11 bases between the germline ends. The CDR3 nucleotides read TGTGCCAGCAGGAGGGACGGACTGAACACTGAAGCTTTCTTT. Translation gives CASRRDGLNTEAFF.

CDR3 residues: CASSPFKAEAFF. CDR3 sequence (DNA): TGTGCCAGCAGCCCCTTCAAAGCCGAAGCTTTCTTT. The chain combines TRBV7-9 with TRBJ1-1; D not resolved. There are 12 residues in the CDR3. The germline CDR1 and CDR2 sequences are SEHNR and FQNEAQ (reference sequence). V dropped 5 bases and J dropped 8 bases, with 12 bases sitting between them.

The V call is TRBV5-6, the J call TRBJ1-3; weak D call: TRBD1 (5 bases). V lost 2 bases and J lost 0, with 9 bases in between. CDR3 length equals 15 residues. Germline-derived CDR1 and CDR2 are SGHDT and YYEEEE. The CDR3 DNA reads as TGTGCCAGCAGCTTTTCAGGGTTCTCTGGAAACACCATATATTTT. Translation: CASSFSGFSGNTIYF.

The chain combines TRBV4-3 with TRBJ2-3; tentative D call: TRBD2 (6 bases). Trimming took off 8 bases at V and 4 bases at J, with 13 bases between the two ends. CDR1 is LGHNA, CDR2 YSLEER, per germline. The CDR3 covers 13 residues. The CDR3 region is CASSSGVADTQYF. DNA of the CDR3: TGCGCCAGCTCTTCGGGAGTAGCAGATACGCAGTATTTT.

Here the CDR3 reads CASSVNFVSGGVEFF. The CDR3 coding sequence is TGTGCCAGCAGTGTCAATTTCGTGAGCGGGGGGGTGGAGTTCTTC. This chain uses TRBV27 with TRBJ2-1, with 10 positions matching TRBD2. V gave up 5 bases and J gave up 14 bases; unmatched junction bases: 15. Germline V gene data show CDR1 as MNHEY and CDR2 as SMNVEV (reference sequence). This CDR3 comprises 15 residues.

This clone was observed once. The genes are TRBV30 and TRBJ2-7; possibly TRBD2 for D (6 bases). The CDR3 length is 13 residues. The V gene's germline CDR1 is GTSNPN and CDR2 SVGIG (reference sequence). Trimming pared 8 bases from V and 7 bases from J, leaving 21 bases between. In DNA, the CDR3 is TGTGCCCTTGGCCGGGACGGGGGATGGGAGCAGTACTTC. Translating gives CALGRDGGWEQYF. The full variable domain, rest sourced from reference TRBV30 and TRBJ2-7, is SQTIHQWPATLVQPVGSPLSLECTVEGTSNPNLYWYRQAAGRGLQLLFYSVGIGQISSEVPQNLSASRPQDRQFILSSKKLLLSDSGFYLCALGRDGGWEQYFGPGTRLTVT.

This clone came up once. The rearrangement links TRBV9 to TRBJ2-7; TRBD1 aligns across 7 bases. Germline assignment: CDR1 SGDLS and CDR2 YYNGEE. J gave up 0 bases and V 2 bases, and 8 bases lay outside the gene matches. The CDR3 loop spans 16 amino acids. CDR3 coding DNA: TGTGCCAGCAGCGTGGCTACAGGGGTTTCCTCCTACGAGCAGTACTTC. Protein product: CASSVATGVSSYEQYF. The full variable domain, rest sourced from reference TRBV9 and TRBJ2-7, is DSGVTQTPKHLITATGQRVTLRCSPRSGDLSVYWYQQSLDQGLQFLIQYYNGEERAKGNILERFSAQQFPDLHSELNLSSLELGDSALYFCASSVATGVSSYEQYFGPGTRLTVT.

The chain has TRBV11-3 and TRBJ2-3, with unresolved D. Germline CDR1 SGHNT, CDR2 YENEEA. The V end was cut by 5 bases, the J end by 4 bases, with 10 bases between. The CDR3 extends over 13 amino acids. The CDR3 DNA sequence: TGTGCCAGCAGCCAGGCATGGGCAGATACGCAGTATTTT. This gives the protein CASSQAWADTQYF.

This clone appeared a few times. V is TRBV6-1 and J is TRBJ2-7, with 7 bases fitting TRBD1. Trimming at V came to 1 base and at J to 3 bases, leaving 6 bases not matched to a gene. The CDR3 sequence is 15 residues long. Germline-derived CDR1 and CDR2 are MNHNS and SASEGT. In DNA form, the CDR3 reads TGTGCCAGCAGTGAAGTGACAGGGAAGTTCTACGAGCAGTACTTC. Amino acids: CASSEVTGKFYEQYF.

This clone has more than one count but fewer than ten. The rearrangement links TRBV5-1 to TRBJ2-5; 10 bases are shared with TRBD2. Trimming cost V 2 bases and J 2 bases; bases outside gene matches: 6. Germline values: CDR1 SGHRS, CDR2 YFSETQ. The CDR3 is 16 residues long. The DNA of the CDR3 is TGCGCCAGCAGCTTTGCAGCGGGGGGGGCTCAAGAGACCCAGTACTTC. Its translation: CASSFAAGGAQETQYF.

V is TRBV6-5 and J is TRBJ1-2, with D perhaps TRBD1 (5 bases). This CDR3 has 11 amino acids. Germline V CDR1 and CDR2: MNHEY, SVGAGI. The ends were cut back, 6 bases at V and 14 bases at J, with 16 bases in the middle. CDR3 DNA: TGTGCCAGCAGCGGGGACGCGGTGGGGACCTTC. As protein: CASSGDAVGTF.

The chain joins TRBV6-1 to TRBJ1-1; TRBD1 matches 10 bases. The V gene's germline CDR1 is MNHNS and CDR2 SASEGT. The V and J ends lost 2 bases and 10 bases, in that order; junction bases with no gene match: 13. The CDR3 totals 16 residues. The CDR3, as DNA: TGTGCCAGCAGTGAACCGGGATTTACCCGGGACAGGGGAGCTTTCTTT. It translates to CASSEPGFTRDRGAFF.

The gene calls are TRBV7-8 and TRBJ1-5; TRBD1 matches 8 bases. The CDR3 is 15 amino acids. V shed 3 bases, J shed 4 bases, and the junction held 5 bases outside the gene matches. Germline CDR1 reads SGHVS; CDR2 reads FQNEAQ. CDR3 loop: CASSFSQGANQPQHF. CDR3 coding DNA: TGTGCCAGCAGCTTTAGCCAGGGGGCGAATCAGCCCCAGCATTTT. Using reference TRBV7-8 and TRBJ1-5 for the parts outside the CDR3, the full variable domain is GAGVSQSPRYKVAKRGQDVALRCDPISGHVSLFWYQQALGQGPEFLTYFQNEAQLDKSGLPSDRFFAERPEGSVSTLKIQRTQQEDSAVYLCASSFSQGANQPQHFGDGTRLSIL.

The chain couples TRBV29-1 to TRBJ2-5; TRBD1 might be the D (6 bases). V was pared by 8 bases and J by 5 bases, with 12 bases between. The CDR3 spans 11 residues. The V gene's germline CDR1 is SQVTM and CDR2 ANQGSEA. This CDR3 reads CSRCRGETQYF. The CDR3 DNA is TGCAGCAGATGCAGGGGCGAGACCCAGTACTTC.

The J gene is TRBJ1-5, the V gene TRBV30; the D is unclear. Germline V CDR1 and CDR2: GTSNPN, SVGIG (reference sequence). The CDR3 runs to 14 residues. Deletions cut 2 bases from V and 0 bases from J, with 8 bases between. The CDR3 bases are TGTGCCTGGAGTCTGTCACTTAGCAATCAGCCCCAGCATTTT. Translated: CAWSLSLSNQPQHF.

V and J are TRBV10-3 and TRBJ1-2, with D tentatively TRBD1 (5 bases). This CDR3 has 13 residues. V lost 3 bases, J lost 4 bases, and 9 bases lay in between. In germline, CDR1 is ENHRY, CDR2 SYGVKD. The CDR3, as DNA: TGTGCCATCAGTGATAACCAGGGCTATGGCTACACCTTC. Protein sequence: CAISDNQGYGYTF.

CDR3 DNA sequence: TGTGCCTGGAGTTTTAACAGGGGTAACGAGCAGTACTTC. The encoded protein is CAWSFNRGNEQYF. The gene calls are TRBV30 and TRBJ2-7; TRBD1 matches at 7 bases. CDR1 is GTSNPN and CDR2 is SVGIG in the germline V gene (reference sequence). This CDR3 is built from 13 residues. The ends lost 2 bases at V and 5 bases at J; junction bases unmatched: 6. Combining the CDR3 with reference TRBV30 and TRBJ2-7 gives the whole variable domain SQTIHQWPATLVQPVGSPLSLECTVEGTSNPNLYWYRQAAGRGLQLLFYSVGIGQISSEVPQNLSASRPQDRQFILSSKKLLLSDSGFYLCAWSFNRGNEQYFGPGTRLTVT.

The V call is TRBV12-5, the J call TRBJ2-1; 9 bases line up with TRBD2. Germline CDR1 is LGHNT and CDR2 is FRNRAP. The CDR3 runs to 16 residues. V gave up 0 bases and J gave up 4 bases; unmatched junction bases: 4. The CDR3 is CASGLVISGSYNEQFF. The CDR3 DNA reads as TGTGCTAGTGGTTTGGTAATTAGCGGGAGTTACAATGAGCAGTTCTTC.

This clone has more than one count but fewer than ten. This chain uses TRBV5-1 with TRBJ1-1, with D perhaps TRBD1 (5 bases). Trimming removed 4 bases from V and 4 bases from J, with 20 bases in between. The length of the CDR3 is 16 residues. Germline CDR1 SGHRS, CDR2 YFSETQ. The CDR3 is CASSPRERPVSTEAFF. CDR3 DNA sequence: TGCGCCAGCAGCCCCAGGGAACGTCCGGTGAGCACTGAAGCTTTCTTT.

The J gene is TRBJ1-2, the V gene TRBV18; 8 positions agree with TRBD1. This CDR3 is 15 amino acids long. The trim removed 2 bases at V and 4 bases at J, leaving 6 bases unmatched. CDR1 KGHSH and CDR2 LQKENI come from the germline V gene. This chain's CDR3 is CASSPGLDRAYGYTF. DNA for the CDR3: TGTGCCAGCTCACCAGGGTTGGACAGGGCCTATGGCTACACCTTC.

Concerning this clone itself: Other DNA sequences in the sample encode the same CDR3. The V call is TRBV5-1, the J call TRBJ2-5; a possible D gene is TRBD1 (6 bases). The CDR3 length is 13 residues. The V end was cut by 1 base, the J end by 3 bases, with 7 bases between. Germline CDR1 SGHRS, CDR2 YFSETQ. The CDR3 here is CASSLRQEETQYF. CDR3 coding DNA: TGCGCCAGCAGCTTGCGACAGGAAGAGACCCAGTACTTC.

This clone was detected once. V is TRBV7-2 and J is TRBJ1-1, with a tentative D call TRBD1 (5 bases). Germline CDR1 reads SGHTA; CDR2 reads FQGNSA. The CDR3 spans 15 residues. V was cut by 0 bases and J by 6 bases, with 14 bases left in between. This CDR3 reads CASSLASTGVAEAFF. The CDR3 coding sequence is TGTGCCAGCAGCTTAGCGTCAACGGGGGTCGCTGAAGCTTTCTTT.

This chain connects TRBV2 to TRBJ2-1; D not certain. V was trimmed by 5 bases and J by 9 bases, leaving 8 bases between them. Germline V gene sequence: CDR1 SNHLY, CDR2 FYNNEI. The CDR3 is 11 residues long. CDR3 loop: CASSREVEQFF. As DNA, the CDR3 is TGTGCCAGCAGTCGAGAGGTTGAGCAGTTCTTC.

This clone has a single count. The J gene is TRBJ2-7, the V gene TRBV6-1; D is possibly TRBD2 (6 bases). Germline V gene sequence: CDR1 MNHNS, CDR2 SASEGT. With 0 bases removed from V and 0 bases from J, the gap between germline ends came to 18 bases. CDR3 length: 18 residues. The DNA of the CDR3 is TGTGCCAGCAGTGAAGCGATGGGGACCGGGACTCGCTCCTACGAGCAGTACTTC. Translation: CASSEAMGTGTRSYEQYF.

The rearrangement joins TRBV5-8 to TRBJ1-2, with a weak D call TRBD1 (5 bases). There are 13 residues in the CDR3. V was cut by 0 bases and J by 8 bases, with 11 bases left in between. Per the germline V gene, CDR1 is SGHTS and CDR2 is YDEGEE. The CDR3 spells CASSLGQIWGYTF. The CDR3 bases are TGTGCCAGCAGCTTGGGACAGATTTGGGGCTACACCTTC.

This clone was counted a single time. V and J are TRBV7-6 and TRBJ2-3; 8 bases are a match to TRBD2. The CDR3 is 16 residues long. Looked up from germline, CDR1 is SGHVS and CDR2 is FNYEAQ. J gave up 4 bases and V 5 bases, and 11 bases lay outside the gene matches. DNA of the CDR3: TGTGCCAGCAGCCCGTGGAGCGGGAGCAGCCCAGATACGCAGTATTTT. Protein: CASSPWSGSSPDTQYF. Based on the CDR3 plus reference TRBV7-6 and TRBJ2-3, the full variable domain is GAGVSQSPRYKVTKRGQDVALRCDPISGHVSLYWYRQALGQGPEFLTYFNYEAQQDKSGLPNDRFSAERPEGSISTLTIQRTEQRDSAMYRCASSPWSGSSPDTQYFGPGTRLTVL.

A word on this clone: This same CDR3 is encoded by further DNA sequences in the sample. The chain has TRBV5-4 and TRBJ2-3; 10 nucleotides align to TRBD1. V shed 5 bases and J 3 bases; nucleotides not matched to a gene: 3. The V gene's germline CDR1 is SGHNT and CDR2 YYREEE (reference sequence). CDR3 length: 14 residues. As DNA, the CDR3 is TGTGCCAGCAGGCGGGACAGGGGAACAGATACGCAGTATTTT. Translating it yields CASRRDRGTDTQYF. The complete variable domain, with remaining parts taken from reference TRBV5-4 and TRBJ2-3, reads ETGVTQSPTHLIKTRGQQVTLRCSSQSGHNTVSWYQQALGQGPQFIFQYYREEENGRGNFPPRFSGLQFPNYSSELNVNALELDDSALYLCASRRDRGTDTQYFGPGTRLTVL.